The T cell receptor (beta chain) described here comes from a study of cytomegalovirus exposure and HLA in healthy donors. With 3 bases clipped from V and 2 bases from J, the junction kept 7 bases outside the gene matches. CDR3 length equals 14 residues. The germline gives CDR1 GTSNPN, CDR2 SVGIG (reference sequence). Using immunoSEQ multiplex PCR, the repertoire was profiled, and TCRdb retains in-frame clones only, with some absent. The sample yields 200,000 to 250,000 clones, roughly 80% seen once. The sample consisted of PBMCs. The clonotype comes from a woman aged 18-29 years in good health and CMV-seronegative. The chain recombines TRBV30 with TRBJ2-7; 7 nucleotides line up with TRBD1. In nucleotides, the CDR3 is TGTGCCTGGAGCGACAGGGTCTCCCCCTACGAGCAGTACTTC. The encoded protein is CAWSDRVSPYEQYF.